The clone carrying this T cell receptor (beta chain) was picked up many times. This entry comes from a study of identical twins. The length of the CDR3 is 14 residues. Germline CDR1 is DFQATT and CDR2 is SNEGSKA (reference sequence). Trimming cost V 5 bases and J 0 bases, with 14 bases left between them. MiXCR, run by TCRdb on the 5' RACE reads, gives a single entry per CDR3 protein. The data contain 200,000 or so distinct CDR3 sequences, around 8.1% of them singletons. Separately, the same data were catalogued under a study of yellow fever vaccine responses in identical twins.

The receptor was derived from a woman younger than 30 in good health. Sequencing was performed on memory (CD45RO+) T cells sorted from blood. V gene TRBV20-1 combines with J gene TRBJ2-7; TRBD2 might be the D (6 bases). CDR3 loop: CSAFSGLNSYEQYF. The DNA of the CDR3 is TGCAGTGCTTTTAGCGGACTGAACTCCTACGAGCAGTACTTC.